Listed here is a single T cell receptor beta chain. Antigen unknown. This specimen comes from a study of radiation and T cells in renal cell carcinoma. Study-wide results and caveats: No pretreatment tumor biopsies were available for baseline clonotypes.

The time point denotes: blood 4 weeks post-SBRT, at nephrectomy. Described treatment: 15 Gy SBRT to primary tumor, nephrectomy 4 weeks later. Nephrectomy followed 15 Gy stereotactic body radiation by 4 weeks. Serial blood draws occurred at baseline and 2 and 4 weeks post-SBRT. Some clones are missing from TCRdb's copy, which holds only in-frame ones; the method was immunoSEQ multiplex PCR. The table lists under 200,000 clones, less than 90% of them singletons. The sequence was collected from a woman aged 45-65 years with renal cell carcinoma. Sequenced here: blood, sampled from a patient whose treatment included radiotherapy and nephrectomy.

In nucleotides, the CDR3 is TGTGCCAGCAGCCGGGACCCTCAAGTTAATGGCTACACCTTC. Protein product: CASSRDPQVNGYTF. The V call is TRBV6-1, the J call TRBJ1-2; D may be TRBD1 (5 bases). The CDR3 spans 14 residues. CDR1 and CDR2 from the germline V gene are MNHNS and SASEGT. The V gene lost 6 bases and the J gene lost 6 bases, with 17 bases spanning the gap.